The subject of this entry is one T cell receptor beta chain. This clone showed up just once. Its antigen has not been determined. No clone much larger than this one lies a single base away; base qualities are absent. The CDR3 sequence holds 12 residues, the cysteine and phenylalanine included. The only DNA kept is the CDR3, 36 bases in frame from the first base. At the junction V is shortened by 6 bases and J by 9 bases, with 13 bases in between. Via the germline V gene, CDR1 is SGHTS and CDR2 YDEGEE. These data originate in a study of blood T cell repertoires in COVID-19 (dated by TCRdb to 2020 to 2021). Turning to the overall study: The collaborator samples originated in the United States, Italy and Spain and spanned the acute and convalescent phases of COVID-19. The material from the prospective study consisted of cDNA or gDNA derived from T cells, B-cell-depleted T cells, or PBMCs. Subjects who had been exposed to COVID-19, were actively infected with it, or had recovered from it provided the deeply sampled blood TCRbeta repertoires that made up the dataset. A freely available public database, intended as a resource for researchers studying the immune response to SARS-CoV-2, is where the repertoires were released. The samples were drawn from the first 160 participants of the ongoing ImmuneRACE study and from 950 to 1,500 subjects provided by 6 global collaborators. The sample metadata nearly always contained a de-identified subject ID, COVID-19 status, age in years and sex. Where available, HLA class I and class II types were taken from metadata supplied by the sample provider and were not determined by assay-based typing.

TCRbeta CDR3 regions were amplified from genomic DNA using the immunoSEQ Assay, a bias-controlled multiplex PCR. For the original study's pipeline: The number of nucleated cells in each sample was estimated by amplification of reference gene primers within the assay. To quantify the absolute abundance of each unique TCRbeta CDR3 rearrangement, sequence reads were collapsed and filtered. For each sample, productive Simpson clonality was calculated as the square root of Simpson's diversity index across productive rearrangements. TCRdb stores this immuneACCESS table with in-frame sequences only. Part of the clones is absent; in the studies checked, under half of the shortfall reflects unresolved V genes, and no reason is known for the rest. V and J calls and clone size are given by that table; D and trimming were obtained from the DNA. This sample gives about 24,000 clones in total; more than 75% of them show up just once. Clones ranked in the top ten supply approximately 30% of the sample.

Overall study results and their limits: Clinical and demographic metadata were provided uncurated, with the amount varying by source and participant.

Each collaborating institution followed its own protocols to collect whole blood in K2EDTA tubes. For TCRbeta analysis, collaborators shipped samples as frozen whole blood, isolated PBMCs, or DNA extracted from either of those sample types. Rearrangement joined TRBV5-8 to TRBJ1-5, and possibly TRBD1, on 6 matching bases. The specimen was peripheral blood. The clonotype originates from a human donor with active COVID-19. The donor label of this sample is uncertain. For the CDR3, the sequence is CASTIQGLPQHF. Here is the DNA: TGTGCCAGCACGATTCAGGGGTTGCCCCAGCATTTT.